This entry lists 20 T cell receptor beta chains sequenced from one sample in a study of blood T cell repertoires in COVID-19. Clones were read by immunoSEQ multiplex PCR, and TCRdb kept only the in-frame ones, dropping some. The table has about 250,000 clones, roughly 88% seen once. The material sequenced was peripheral blood. Receptors originate from a woman between 40 and 50 years old who had recovered from COVID-19.

The CDR3 loop is CASSLDQARARGEKLFF. CDR3 nucleotide sequence: TGTGCCAGCAGCTTAGATCAGGCGCGGGCCAGGGGTGAAAAACTGTTTTTT. The chain couples TRBV7-6 to TRBJ1-4; weak D call: TRBD1 (6 bases). V was pared by 1 base and J by 7 bases, with 19 bases between. Germline V gene lookup returns CDR1 SGHVS and CDR2 FNYEAQ. The CDR3 extends over 17 amino acids.

The V and J genes are TRBV18 and TRBJ1-2, with a tentative D call TRBD1 (6 bases). V dropped 0 bases and J dropped 4 bases, with 18 bases sitting between them. CDR1 is KGHSH and CDR2 is LQKENI in the germline V gene. CDR3 length: 17 residues. The CDR3 here is CASSPPGRGQSGYGYTF. CDR3 DNA sequence: TGTGCCAGCTCACCACCGGGCAGGGGTCAATCGGGCTATGGCTACACCTTC.

The chain has TRBV5-5 and TRBJ1-2, with 8 bases that match TRBD1. The junction had 7 bases not matched to a gene; V was cut back by 0 bases and J by 0 bases. Germline V gives CDR1 SGHKS, CDR2 YYEKEE (reference sequence). The CDR3 spans 17 residues. CDR3 loop: CASSLEAGGWANYGYTF. CDR3 coding DNA: TGTGCCAGCAGCTTGGAGGCAGGGGGCTGGGCTAACTATGGCTACACCTTC.

The chain couples TRBV6-5 to TRBJ1-1, with D unresolved. Deletions cut 7 bases from V and 1 base from J, with 10 bases between. Germline V lookup: CDR1 MNHEY, CDR2 SVGAGI. The CDR3 spans 13 residues. The CDR3 protein is CASTITTNTEAFF. The CDR3, as DNA: TGTGCCAGCACGATCACTACGAACACTGAAGCTTTCTTT.

The chain employs TRBV6-2 or TRBV6-3 and TRBJ2-1, with 13 bases matching TRBD2. Germline V CDR1 and CDR2: MNHEY, SVGEGT. V shed 5 bases and J 7 bases; nucleotides not matched to a gene: 8. The CDR3 is 16 residues long. This CDR3 reads CASSGTSGTKGNEQFF. The CDR3 DNA reads TGTGCCAGCAGTGGGACTAGCGGGACGAAGGGGAATGAGCAGTTCTTC.

The V gene is TRBV5-1, the J gene TRBJ2-3, with 9 bases lining up with TRBD1. Germline V gene data show CDR1 as SGHRS and CDR2 as YFSETQ. The CDR3 totals 14 residues. With 4 bases clipped from V and 4 bases from J, the junction kept 4 bases outside the gene matches. CDR3 DNA: TGCGCCAGCAGCGCCGGGACAGGGCCAGATACGCAGTATTTT. Translation: CASSAGTGPDTQYF.

J is TRBJ1-4 and V is TRBV7-9; 9 nucleotides align to TRBD1. This CDR3 spans 16 amino acids. Trimming took 0 bases from V and 7 from J; bases not matched to a gene: 6. CDR1 and CDR2 (germline): SEHNR, FQNEAQ (reference sequence). The DNA of the CDR3 is TGTGCCAGCAGCTTAGCTACAGGGGGCGCGGGTGAAAAACTGTTTTTT. This translates into CASSLATGGAGEKLFF. The variable domain in full, with the rest retrieved from reference TRBV7-9 and TRBJ1-4, is DTGVSQNPRHKITKRGQNVTFRCDPISEHNRLYWYRQTLGQGPEFLTYFQNEAQLEKSRLLSDRFSAERPKGSFSTLEIQRTEQGDSAMYLCASSLATGGAGEKLFFGSGTQLSVL.

This clone was detected only once. The rearrangement joins TRBV27 to TRBJ1-1; the D is unclear. The CDR3 is made up of 14 amino acids. Trimming shortened V by 3 bases and J by 1 base, and 9 bases separated the two germline ends. The germline V gene has CDR1 MNHEY and CDR2 SMNVEV (reference sequence). CDR3 bases: TGTGCCAGCAGTTTGGCAGGCCGGAACACTGAAGCTTTCTTT. Translated: CASSLAGRNTEAFF.

The chain joins TRBV28 to TRBJ1-5; D not certain. Trimming removed 6 bases from V and 3 bases from J, with 12 bases in between. The CDR3 is 14 residues long. From germline, CDR1 is MDHEN and CDR2 SYDVKM. The CDR3 loop is CASSLGSFNQPQHF. The CDR3, as DNA: TGTGCCAGCAGCTTGGGCAGCTTCAATCAGCCCCAGCATTTT.

This clone is a singleton in its sample. The chain joins TRBV5-6 to TRBJ2-2; 7 nucleotides align to TRBD1. This CDR3 spans 15 amino acids. Germline-derived CDR1 and CDR2 are SGHDT and YYEEEE. J lost 6 bases, V lost 4 bases, and 9 bases had no gene match. The CDR3 loop reads CASSTRQGQSGELFF. The CDR3 nucleotides read TGTGCCAGCAGCACCCGACAGGGACAGTCCGGGGAGCTGTTTTTT.

The gene calls are TRBV28 and TRBJ1-6; D not resolved. The CDR3 sequence is 16 residues long. V was clipped by 7 bases and J by 0 bases, with 13 bases between them. Germline lookup yields CDR1 MDHEN and CDR2 SYDVKM. CDR3 DNA: TGTGCCAGCACCCCGGTAGGGAGCTCCTATAATTCACCCCTCCACTTT. Amino acid sequence: CASTPVGSSYNSPLHF. The variable domain in full, completed from reference TRBV28 and TRBJ1-6, reads DVKVTQSSRYLVKRTGEKVFLECVQDMDHENMFWYRQDPGLGLRLIYFSYDVKMKEKGDIPEGYSVSREKKERFSLILESASTNQTSMYLCASTPVGSSYNSPLHFGNGTRLTVT.

This chain connects TRBV6-2 or TRBV6-3 to TRBJ2-7; maybe TRBD1 (5 bases). This CDR3 is 15 amino acids long. In germline, CDR1 is MNHEY, CDR2 SVGEGT. Trimming stripped 1 base from V and 2 bases from J, with 12 bases between. For the CDR3, the DNA is TGTGCCAGCAGTTACTTGGGGCGGACCCCCTACGAGCAGTACTTC. It codes for CASSYLGRTPYEQYF.

This sequence joins TRBV18 and TRBJ1-5; TRBD1 is a possible D gene (6 bases). The V end lost 6 bases, the J end lost 7 bases, and 13 bases lay between the germline ends. The CDR3 runs to 13 residues. Germline assignment: CDR1 KGHSH and CDR2 LQKENI. This chain's CDR3 is CASSQQGDQPQHF. In DNA form, the CDR3 reads TGTGCCAGCTCGCAACAGGGAGACCAGCCCCAGCATTTT. The full variable domain, its missing parts supplied by reference TRBV18 and TRBJ1-5, is NAGVMQNPRHLVRRRGQEARLRCSPMKGHSHVYWYRQLPEEGLKFMVYLQKENIIDESGMPKERFSAEFPKEGPSILRIQQVVRGDSAAYFCASSQQGDQPQHFGDGTRLSIL.

The genes are TRBV18 and TRBJ2-7; TRBD1 agrees at 8 bases. V trimming: 6 bases; J trimming: 3 bases; junction bases outside the gene matches: 13. Germline loops: CDR1 KGHSH, CDR2 LQKENI. The CDR3 runs to 16 residues. The CDR3 loop reads CASSPGQGDDYYEQYF. DNA of the CDR3: TGTGCCAGCTCTCCCGGACAGGGCGATGACTACTACGAGCAGTACTTC.

The V call is TRBV7-6, the J call TRBJ2-1, with 13 bases identical to TRBD2. V lost 4 bases to trimming and J lost 5 bases; unmatched junction nucleotides: 2. The CDR3 spans 15 residues. Looked up from germline, CDR1 is SGHVS and CDR2 is FNYEAQ. CDR3 region: CASSSGTSGNNEQFF. The CDR3 nucleotides read TGTGCCAGCAGCTCCGGGACTAGCGGGAACAATGAGCAGTTCTTC. The full variable domain, its missing parts supplied by reference TRBV7-6 and TRBJ2-1, is GAGVSQSPRYKVTKRGQDVALRCDPISGHVSLYWYRQALGQGPEFLTYFNYEAQQDKSGLPNDRFSAERPEGSISTLTIQRTEQRDSAMYRCASSSGTSGNNEQFFGPGTRLTVL.

V usage is TRBV2 and J usage is TRBJ1-2; D ambiguous. Germline assignment: CDR1 SNHLY and CDR2 FYNNEI. This CDR3 is built from 11 residues. V was cut by 0 bases and J by 8 bases, with 4 bases left in between. The CDR3 protein is CASSEAAGYTF. CDR3 in DNA: TGTGCCAGCAGTGAAGCTGCGGGCTACACCTTC.

This clone appeared once. The CDR3 region is CASRRGRGIYEQYF. The CDR3 nucleotides are TGTGCCAGCAGACGAGGGAGGGGAATTTACGAGCAGTACTTC. The rearrangement links TRBV7-2 to TRBJ2-7; 7 bases agree with TRBD2. Trimming removed 6 bases from V and 4 bases from J; junction bases left unmatched: 9. This CDR3 spans 14 amino acids. Germline CDR1 SGHTA, CDR2 FQGNSA.

The V and J genes are TRBV28 and TRBJ1-3; 9 bases map to TRBD1. There are 14 residues in the CDR3. J lost 2 bases, V lost 6 bases, and 2 bases had no gene match. Per the germline V gene, CDR1 is MDHEN and CDR2 is SYDVKM. The CDR3 nucleotides are TGTGCCAGCAGCCGGACAGGGGCTGGAAACACCATATATTTT. Translating gives CASSRTGAGNTIYF. Full variable domain (missing parts from reference TRBV28 and TRBJ1-3): DVKVTQSSRYLVKRTGEKVFLECVQDMDHENMFWYRQDPGLGLRLIYFSYDVKMKEKGDIPEGYSVSREKKERFSLILESASTNQTSMYLCASSRTGAGNTIYFGEGSWLTVV.

V gene TRBV5-1 combines with J gene TRBJ2-3; D perhaps matches TRBD2 (5 bases). Germline CDR1 and CDR2: SGHRS and YFSETQ. Trimming took 4 bases from V and 5 from J, leaving 8 bases between them. The CDR3 consists of 12 residues. The CDR3 nucleotides read TGCGCCAGCAGCCTAGGGAGAGATACGCAGTATTTT. This encodes CASSLGRDTQYF.

The rearrangement joins TRBV10-3 to TRBJ1-2; a weak D match, TRBD1 (6 bases). Germline CDR1 ENHRY, CDR2 SYGVKD. CDR3 size: 15 residues. V lost 1 base, J lost 4 bases, and 13 bases lay in between. This chain's CDR3 is CAISEWQGSVYGYTF. Written as DNA, the CDR3 is TGTGCCATCAGTGAGTGGCAGGGGAGTGTCTATGGCTACACCTTC.